This T cell receptor beta chain is from a study of cytomegalovirus exposure and HLA in healthy donors. Notes on the study in general: Excluded: some indistinguishable V segments such as TRBV6-2 and TRBV6-3. Previous analysis showed most TCR beta V segments were productive about 90% or about 30% of the time.

Concerning this clone itself: Antigen specificity is unknown.

The CDR3 has 18 amino acids. Germline V CDR1 and CDR2: LNHDA, SQIVND (reference sequence). The V and J ends lost 1 base and 2 bases, in that order; junction bases with no gene match: 11. 13 Jbeta primers and 60 Vbeta primers were used for the PCR. Generated by immunoSEQ multiplex PCR, the TCRdb table keeps only in-frame clones and is missing some. The sample has roughly 100,000 clones; around 79% are singletons. This TCR was sampled from a woman between 35 and 50 years old in good health and CMV-seronegative. The sequencing input was PBMCs. This rearrangement joins TRBV19 to TRBJ2-7; 10 bases are a match to TRBD1. The CDR3 DNA follows: TGTGCCAGTAGTATAGCCCCCCCTCGACAGGGGGCCACCTACGAGCAGTACTTC. This sequence encodes CASSIAPPRQGATYEQYF.